The T cell receptor (beta chain) described here comes from a study of cytomegalovirus exposure and HLA in healthy donors. Study-wide context: Earlier, almost 120 million unique TCR beta sequences were recovered from some 200 million T cells by an analysis.

This clone turned up a few times. The antigen is unknown. Germline CDR1 is GTSNPN and CDR2 is SVGIG (reference sequence). The CDR3 covers 12 residues. The V gene lost 5 bases and the J gene lost 8 bases, with 15 bases spanning the gap. General observations from the study: In a later analysis, TCR beta V- and J-gene trimming was associated with a missense DCLRE1C variant. Apart from CMV serostatus, no immune exposure information was available.

Primers: 60 Vbeta forward and 13 Jbeta reverse. Produced via immunoSEQ multiplex PCR; TCRdb's table is partial and in-frame only. The table has 150,000 to 200,000 clones, around 80% seen once. The receptor was isolated from a male donor in good health and CMV-seropositive. The sample comprised PBMCs. The rearrangement links TRBV30 to TRBJ1-2, with D perhaps matching TRBD1 (5 bases). CDR3 region: CAWADTLGGYTF. The CDR3 nucleotides read TGTGCCTGGGCGGACACCTTGGGAGGCTACACCTTC.